The 21 T cell receptor beta chains below come from one sample, sequenced in a study of OX40 agonist ivuxolimab in advanced cancers. Assay used: immunoSEQ multiplex PCR; TCRdb lists only in-frame clones, some missing. Of more than 55,000 clones detected, around 74% appear once; the ten largest clones hold roughly a tenth. The sequences come from CD4+ or CD8+ T cells sorted from blood, collected in a trial of the OX40 agonist ivuxolimab. The receptors were gathered from an adult with an advanced solid tumor such as melanoma, head and neck, liver or kidney cancer.

V usage is TRBV7-3 and J usage is TRBJ1-2, with 7 bases matching TRBD1. The CDR3 covers 12 residues. The germline V gene encodes CDR1 SGHTA and CDR2 FQGTGA. Unmatched junction bases numbered 4, after V lost 2 bases and J lost 10 bases. Here the CDR3 reads CASSLDRVVYTF. CDR3 in DNA: TGTGCCAGCAGCTTAGACAGGGTGGTCTACACCTTC.

The genes are TRBV11-2 and TRBJ2-5; D is possibly TRBD2 (7 bases). This CDR3 is 16 amino acids long. Germline-derived CDR1 and CDR2 are SGHAT and FQNNGV. Trimming left V 1 base short and J 4 bases short, with 16 bases between. The CDR3 here is CASSLGRGARGETQYF. In nucleotides, the CDR3 is TGTGCCAGCAGCTTAGGTCGGGGGGCGCGAGGAGAGACCCAGTACTTC.

The chain has TRBV18 and TRBJ2-2; 12 nucleotides agree with TRBD2. There are 18 residues in the CDR3. V dropped 3 bases and J dropped 3; count of bases not matched to a gene: 8. CDR1 is KGHSH and CDR2 is LQKENI in the germline V gene. CDR3 protein: CASSPAGTSGFYTGELFF. The CDR3 nucleotides read TGTGCCAGCTCACCGGCTGGGACTAGCGGGTTTTACACCGGGGAGCTGTTTTTT.

In its sample, this clone was seen once. The chain employs TRBV12-5 and TRBJ2-5, with D tentatively TRBD2 (5 bases). The CDR3 has 14 residues. Trimming left V 6 bases short and J 7 bases short, with 18 bases between. The germline V gene encodes CDR1 LGHNT and CDR2 FRNRAP. The CDR3, as DNA: TGTGCTAGTGGCCCGGGGTCCCGCCTGGGGACCCAGTACTTC. The encoded protein is CASGPGSRLGTQYF.

This clone was counted only a few times. The chain links TRBV4-1 to TRBJ2-7, with a weak D call TRBD1 (5 bases). V dropped 4 bases and J dropped 2 bases, with 9 bases sitting between them. This CDR3 contains 13 residues. Germline loops: CDR1 MGHRA, CDR2 YSYEKL. This CDR3 reads CASSLEGAYEQYF. Written as DNA, the CDR3 is TGCGCCAGCAGCCTAGAAGGGGCCTACGAGCAGTACTTC.

This clone is categorized as medium-sized. V gene TRBV2 combines with J gene TRBJ1-5; D remains ambiguous. The CDR3 is 14 amino acids. With 4 bases removed from V and 3 bases from J, the gap between germline ends came to 10 bases. Germline V gene data show CDR1 as SNHLY and CDR2 as FYNNEI. The CDR3 loop is CASSGYTNNQPQHF. Written as DNA, the CDR3 is TGTGCCAGCAGTGGCTACACCAACAATCAGCCCCAGCATTTT.

The genes are TRBV11-2 and TRBJ1-4; possible D gene TRBD1, 5 bases. The CDR3 sequence is 15 residues long. Germline-derived CDR1 and CDR2 are SGHAT and FQNNGV. V lost 1 base and J lost 8, with 14 bases in between. The CDR3 loop is CASSLGRTHGEKLFF. The CDR3 DNA follows: TGTGCCAGCAGCTTAGGCCGGACACATGGGGAAAAACTGTTTTTT.

This chain links TRBV9 with TRBJ2-5; 9 bases align to TRBD2. Trimming removed 6 bases from V and 4 bases from J; junction bases left unmatched: 13. CDR3 size: 16 residues. Germline V gives CDR1 SGDLS, CDR2 YYNGEE. CDR3 residues: CASTKEGGGGPETQYF. CDR3 sequence (DNA): TGTGCCAGCACCAAGGAGGGCGGGGGGGGCCCAGAGACCCAGTACTTC. Complete variable domain (other parts from reference TRBV9 and TRBJ2-5): DSGVTQTPKHLITATGQRVTLRCSPRSGDLSVYWYQQSLDQGLQFLIQYYNGEERAKGNILERFSAQQFPDLHSELNLSSLELGDSALYFCASTKEGGGGPETQYFGPGTRLLVL.

The chain employs TRBV5-1 and TRBJ1-1; D ambiguous. The CDR3 has 14 amino acids. Trimming pared 3 bases from V and 0 bases from J, leaving 9 bases between. CDR1 and CDR2 (germline): SGHRS, YFSETQ. CDR3 sequence (DNA): TGCGCCAGCAGCTCCGATCGACTGAACACTGAAGCTTTCTTT. The encoded protein is CASSSDRLNTEAFF.

This sequence joins TRBV21-1 and TRBJ2-5; the D segment call TRBD2 is taken from the table without a DNA check. TRBV21-1 is given as a pseudogene. The CDR3 contains 17 residues. The CDR3 loop is CASSNTLGGSGRETQYF. CDR3 bases: TGTGCCAGCAGTAATACTTTGGGGGGTAGCGGGAGGGAGACCCAGTACTTC.

This clone was detected only once. The chain combines TRBV9 with TRBJ1-1; D might be TRBD1 (5 bases). This CDR3 comprises 15 residues. V lost 0 bases and J lost 1, with 10 bases in between. Per germline, CDR1 SGDLS and CDR2 YYNGEE. The CDR3: CASSVDGGGNTEAFF. DNA of the CDR3: TGTGCCAGCAGCGTAGATGGGGGTGGGAACACTGAAGCTTTCTTT.

V usage is TRBV19 and J usage is TRBJ1-3, with unresolved D. Looked up from germline, CDR1 is LNHDA and CDR2 is SQIVND (reference sequence). The CDR3 extends over 15 amino acids. V lost 5 bases, J lost 6 bases, and 17 bases lay in between. CDR3: CASSQTGAPENTIYF. The CDR3 coding sequence is TGTGCCAGTAGTCAGACTGGTGCCCCCGAAAACACCATATATTTT.

This clone was counted once. The gene calls are TRBV5-1 and TRBJ1-1, with TRBD1 matching 8 bases. The CDR3 sequence is 15 residues long. Trimming removed 5 bases from V and 4 bases from J; junction bases left unmatched: 10. Germline CDR1 reads SGHRS; CDR2 reads YFSETQ. The CDR3 DNA follows: TGCGCCAGCAGTTATGGGACAGGCCATGGCACTGAAGCTTTCTTT. Amino acid sequence: CASSYGTGHGTEAFF.

The chain is built from TRBV15 and TRBJ2-7; D gene uncertain. Between the trimmed V and J ends, which lost 0 bases and 1 base, there was a span of 10 bases. Germline values: CDR1 LNHNV, CDR2 YYDKDF (reference sequence). The CDR3 sequence is 15 residues long. The CDR3: CATSRDKLNSYEQYF. CDR3 sequence (DNA): TGTGCCACCAGCAGAGATAAACTAAATTCCTACGAGCAGTACTTC.

A few counts support this clone. The V call is TRBV21-1, the J call TRBJ1-3; the table names TRBD1, a call not compared with the DNA. TRBV21-1 is a pseudogene. The CDR3 totals 15 residues. The CDR3 loop reads CARPGTAHSGNTIYF. DNA for the CDR3: TGTGCCAGGCCGGGGACAGCGCACTCTGGAAACACCATATATTTT.

This clone is medium-sized (0.01 to 0.1%) within its sample. The rearrangement joins TRBV7-6 to TRBJ2-1, with 7 bases identical to TRBD1. The CDR3 spans 14 residues. V gave up 2 bases and J gave up 8 bases; unmatched junction bases: 6. Per germline, CDR1 SGHVS and CDR2 FNYEAQ. In DNA, the CDR3 is TGTGCCAGCAGCTTATTCGACAGGGTGGATGAGCAGTTCTTC. Amino acids: CASSLFDRVDEQFF. The full variable domain, with the rest looked up from reference TRBV7-6 and TRBJ2-1, is GAGVSQSPRYKVTKRGQDVALRCDPISGHVSLYWYRQALGQGPEFLTYFNYEAQQDKSGLPNDRFSAERPEGSISTLTIQRTEQRDSAMYRCASSLFDRVDEQFFGPGTRLTVL.

V is TRBV5-5 and J is TRBJ2-3; TRBD2 aligns across 9 bases. The V gene end was trimmed by 8 bases and the J gene end by 0 bases; junction bases not matched to a gene: 4. CDR1 SGHKS and CDR2 YYEKEE come from the germline V gene (reference sequence). This CDR3 has 14 amino acids. The CDR3 DNA follows: TGTGCCAGTAGCGGGAGAGGTAGCACAGATACGCAGTATTTT. As protein: CASSGRGSTDTQYF.

The chain combines TRBV27 with TRBJ2-2; D unclear. The CDR3 consists of 13 residues. Trimming cost V 9 bases and J 2 bases, with 10 bases left between them. Germline CDR1 and CDR2: MNHEY and SMNVEV (reference sequence). The DNA of the CDR3 is TGTGCCAGTCGACGGCTAAACACCGGGGAGCTGTTTTTT. Translation: CASRRLNTGELFF.

This clone was detected many times. V and J are TRBV11-1 and TRBJ1-2; tentative D call: TRBD1 (5 bases). Between the trimmed V and J ends, which lost 1 base and 7 bases, there was a span of 10 bases. CDR3 size: 13 residues. The germline V gene has CDR1 SGHAT and CDR2 FQDESV (reference sequence). CDR3 DNA: TGTGCCAGCAGCTTAGGGCAGGGTTCTGGCTACACCTTC. It specifies CASSLGQGSGYTF.

This chain uses TRBV4-1 with TRBJ2-1; tentatively, D is TRBD2 (5 bases). The ends were cut back, 1 base at V and 5 bases at J, with 15 bases in the middle. The CDR3 extends over 16 amino acids. The germline V gene encodes CDR1 MGHRA and CDR2 YSYEKL. DNA of the CDR3: TGCGCCAGCAGCCAAGGAAACTCGGGGATTGACAATGAGCAGTTCTTC. It encodes CASSQGNSGIDNEQFF.

The chain combines TRBV28 with TRBJ1-5; 9 positions match TRBD1. CDR1 MDHEN and CDR2 SYDVKM come from the germline V gene. The V segment lost 5 bases and the J segment 3 bases; nucleotides outside the gene matches: 8. This CDR3 region has 16 residues. CDR3 sequence (DNA): TGTGCCAGCAGTGCTGAGGACAGGGGAAACAATCAGCCCCAGCATTTT. Translation gives CASSAEDRGNNQPQHF.